Described below is a single TCR beta chain sequence and its context. The data derive from a study of T-cell reconstitution after alpha-beta-depleted transplantation in children. Unique molecular identifiers were used in preparing the TCRbeta library. TCRdb fed the PCR reads into MiXCR, producing one record per CDR3 protein. The sample holds a few hundred thousand distinct CDR3 sequences, 9% to 10% seen once. V gave up 5 bases and J gave up 6 bases, with 13 bases separating them. This CDR3 region has 14 residues. The germline V gene has CDR1 SGHTA and CDR2 FQGNSA. Specimen: PBMCs from the stem cell graft donor, collected from the stem cell graft. The V gene is TRBV7-2, the J gene TRBJ2-2; D uncertain. The origin of this receptor is a human donor who donated a stem cell graft to a child with SCID. The CDR3 DNA follows: TGTGCCAGCAGCCCCGGTGGGCGGCCCGGGGAGCTGTTTTTT. Protein product: CASSPGGRPGELFF. Combining the CDR3 with reference TRBV7-2 and TRBJ2-2 gives the whole variable domain GAGVSQSPSNKVTEKGKDVELRCDPISGHTALYWYRQSLGQGLEFLIYFQGNSAPDKSGLPSDRFSAERTGGSVSTLTIQRTQQEDSAVYLCASSPGGRPGELFFGEGSRLTVL.